This TCR beta chain stems from a study of T-cell reconstitution after alpha-beta-depleted transplantation in children. During its preparation, the TCRbeta library received unique molecular identifiers. TCRdb redid the calling of the PCR reads with MiXCR, one entry per CDR3 protein. The sample carries 600,000 to 700,000 distinct CDR3 sequences, 16% recorded once. The length of the CDR3 is 13 residues. Trimming cost V 2 bases and J 8 bases, with 12 bases left between them. This clonotype showed up just a few times. This TCR derives from a human donor who donated a stem cell graft to a child with acute myeloid leukemia. V and J are TRBV12-3 or TRBV12-4 and TRBJ1-2; D is unclear. This sample comprised PBMCs from the stem cell graft donor, obtained from the stem cell graft. The CDR3 here is CASSLPYSRGYTF. The CDR3 DNA reads as TGTGCCAGCAGTTTACCCTATTCGAGGGGCTACACCTTC.